This T cell receptor beta chain was obtained from a study of blood T cells in healthy people across ages. Study details: Per every two T cells, about one barcoded beta molecule was captured by template switching. General study findings and limits: Relative to aged donors, long-lived donors carried more naive CD4+ cells and displayed higher diversity.

A sample-barcoded 5' primer and a J-beta primer mix were used in a second PCR of about 7 to 12 cycles. TCRdb re-called the 5' RACE reads with MiXCR, one entry per CDR3 protein. This table has over 550,000 distinct CDR3 sequences, about 30% appearing once. The CDR3 has 14 amino acids. CDR1 and CDR2 (germline): SGHDT, YYEEEE. J was trimmed by 2 bases and V by 7 bases; bases with no gene match: 9. Many counts were recorded for this clonotype. The antigen is not known. The donors, aged about 6 to 90, were healthy Caucasians from Russia. Donors each provided about 9.5 milliliters of peripheral blood. The chain employs TRBV5-6 and TRBJ2-7, with 7 bases matching TRBD1. This clonotype was obtained from a woman at least 80 years old in good health. The sequencing sample was made of blood. The CDR3 DNA follows: TGTGCCAGCGTCCCGGGCCAGGGGGCCTACGAGCAGTACTTC. This gives the protein CASVPGQGAYEQYF.